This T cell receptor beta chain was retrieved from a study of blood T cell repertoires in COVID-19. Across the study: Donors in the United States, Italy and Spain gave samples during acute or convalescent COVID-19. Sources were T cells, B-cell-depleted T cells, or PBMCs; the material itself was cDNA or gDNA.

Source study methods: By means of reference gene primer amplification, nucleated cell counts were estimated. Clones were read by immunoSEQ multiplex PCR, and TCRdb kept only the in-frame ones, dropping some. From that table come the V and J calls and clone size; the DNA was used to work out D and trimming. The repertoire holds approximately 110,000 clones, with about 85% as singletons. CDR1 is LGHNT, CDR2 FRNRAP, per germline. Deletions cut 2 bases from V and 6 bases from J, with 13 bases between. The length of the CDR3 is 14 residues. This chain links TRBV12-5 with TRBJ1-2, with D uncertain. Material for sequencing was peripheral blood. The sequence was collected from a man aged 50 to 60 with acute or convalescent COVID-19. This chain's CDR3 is CASGLSGGVNGYTF. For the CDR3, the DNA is TGTGCTAGTGGTTTGTCCGGTGGAGTGAATGGCTACACCTTC.